These 20 T cell receptor beta chains were all obtained from the same sample, sequenced in a study of cytomegalovirus exposure and HLA in healthy donors. Primers: 60 Vbeta forward and 13 Jbeta reverse. Using immunoSEQ multiplex PCR, the repertoire was profiled, and TCRdb retains in-frame clones only, with some absent. Here the sample spans some 120,000 clones, 74% being singletons. Source material: PBMCs. These receptor sequences come from a woman in her forties or fifties in good health and CMV-seropositive.

There are a few counts of this clone. One junction end disagrees with the germline gene, perhaps due to a read error. V and J are TRBV7-7 and TRBJ2-5; D unclear. Germline CDR1 is SSHAT and CDR2 is FNYEAQ (reference sequence). CDR3 length equals 13 residues. The CDR3 nucleotides are TGTGCTAGCAGCGTCAGGTTCTATGAGACCCAGTACTTC. Translating it yields CASSVRFYETQYF.

The rearrangement links TRBV29-1 to TRBJ2-5; tentative D call: TRBD1 (5 bases). The CDR3 runs to 12 residues. V dropped 7 bases and J dropped 2 bases, with 11 bases sitting between them. Germline V gene sequence: CDR1 SQVTM, CDR2 ANQGSEA. The CDR3 loop is CSAGHLQETQYF. In DNA form, the CDR3 reads TGCAGCGCCGGACACCTTCAAGAGACCCAGTACTTC.

This clone showed up just a few times. The CDR3 here is CASSEGGVTEAFF. The DNA for the CDR3 is TGTGCCAGCAGCGAGGGTGGTGTCACTGAAGCTTTCTTT. V is TRBV2 and J is TRBJ1-1; D gene uncertain. Trimming left V 6 bases short and J 4 bases short, with 12 bases between. This CDR3 is 13 amino acids long. Germline lookup yields CDR1 SNHLY and CDR2 FYNNEI.

V usage is TRBV5-6 and J usage is TRBJ1-2; 10 bases map to TRBD1. After removal of 4 bases from V and 5 bases from J, the junction contained 11 bases not matched to a gene. Per germline, CDR1 SGHDT and CDR2 YYEEEE. The CDR3 spans 16 residues. CDR3 region: CASSPNTGTGVYGYTF. DNA for the CDR3: TGTGCCAGCAGCCCGAACACCGGGACAGGGGTTTATGGCTACACCTTC.

This chain connects TRBV19 to TRBJ1-3, with D maybe TRBD1 (5 bases). Looked up from germline, CDR1 is LNHDA and CDR2 is SQIVND (reference sequence). The CDR3 length is 15 residues. The V end lost 3 bases, the J end lost 2 bases, and 11 bases lay between the germline ends. The DNA of the CDR3 is TGTGCCAGTAGTATGAGGACAACTACTGGAAACACCATATATTTT. Its translation: CASSMRTTTGNTIYF. The full variable domain, its missing parts supplied by reference TRBV19 and TRBJ1-3, is DGGITQSPKYLFRKEGQNVTLSCEQNLNHDAMYWYRQDPGQGLRLIYYSQIVNDFQKGDIAEGYSVSREKKESFPLTVTSAQKNPTAFYLCASSMRTTTGNTIYFGEGSWLTVV.

The gene calls are TRBV2 and TRBJ1-3; possible D gene TRBD1, 5 bases. Germline V CDR1 and CDR2: SNHLY, FYNNEI. The germline V and J ends were trimmed by 11 bases and 2 bases, with 13 bases remaining between them. The CDR3 consists of 13 residues. CDR3 sequence: CAWSTDPGNTIYF. In DNA form, the CDR3 reads TGTGCCTGGTCGACAGACCCTGGAAACACCATATATTTT.

A note on this clone: The CDR3 carries no conserved terminal phenylalanine or tryptophan, so it likely arises from a read error. The rearrangement joins TRBV5-6 to TRBJ2-7, with D possibly TRBD2 on 6 matching bases. CDR1 SGHDT and CDR2 YYEEEE come from the germline V gene. The CDR3 has 17 residues. The V gene lost 0 bases and the J gene lost 3 bases, with 19 bases spanning the gap. The CDR3 nucleotides read TGTGCCAGCAGCTTGGAGGTTTCGGAGGGCAGGCGCTACGAGCAGTACTTG. As protein: CASSLEVSEGRRYEQYL.

The CDR3 spells CASSISGTEGQPQHF. In DNA, the CDR3 is TGCGCCAGCAGCATATCCGGCACAGAGGGTCAGCCCCAGCATTTT. The gene calls are TRBV5-1 and TRBJ1-5, with D uncertain. Germline CDR1 is SGHRS and CDR2 is YFSETQ. This CDR3 comprises 15 residues. V shed 4 bases and J shed 6 bases, with 17 bases lying between them.

The chain couples TRBV6-1 to TRBJ1-1; the D gene is possibly TRBD1 (5 bases). The CDR3 contains 16 residues. Trimming removed 4 bases from V and 3 bases from J, with 18 bases in between. CDR1 is MNHNS and CDR2 is SASEGT in the germline V gene. In DNA, the CDR3 is TGTGCCAGCAGTGGATCGGCGGGGAGGGGTTACACTGAAGCTTTCTTT. It encodes CASSGSAGRGYTEAFF.

V and J are TRBV5-6 and TRBJ2-5, with 7 bases fitting TRBD2. Germline trimming cut 0 bases from V and 3 bases from J; bases unmatched to any gene: 5. The CDR3 covers 15 residues. Looked up from germline, CDR1 is SGHDT and CDR2 is YYEEEE. In DNA form, the CDR3 reads TGTGCCAGCAGCTTGGCGGGGGAGGGCGAAGAGACCCAGTACTTC. It yields the protein CASSLAGEGEETQYF.

This clone was seen more than once but under ten times. The chain couples TRBV7-8 to TRBJ1-6; TRBD1 agrees at 9 bases. The germline V gene encodes CDR1 SGHVS and CDR2 FQNEAQ. The CDR3 extends over 15 amino acids. J gave up 9 bases and V 3 bases, and 6 bases lay outside the gene matches. CDR3 amino acids: CASSLGQGPSSPLHF. The CDR3 DNA reads TGTGCCAGCAGCTTGGGACAGGGTCCGTCTTCACCCCTCCACTTT.

The chain carries TRBV6-1 and TRBJ1-2; 10 nucleotides agree with TRBD1. CDR1 is MNHNS and CDR2 is SASEGT in the germline V gene. V trimming: 10 bases; J trimming: 7 bases; junction bases outside the gene matches: 6. The CDR3 runs to 12 residues. The CDR3: CATQGTGAGYTF. The CDR3, as DNA: TGTGCCACACAAGGGACAGGGGCTGGCTACACCTTC.

The chain combines TRBV10-3 with TRBJ1-2; weak D call: TRBD1 (5 bases). V was shortened by 5 bases and J by 4 bases, with 20 bases between the two germline ends. From germline, CDR1 is ENHRY and CDR2 SYGVKD. CDR3 length: 16 amino acids. The CDR3 DNA sequence: TGTGCCATCAGTTCCTTGGGGCAGGGAAACGTCTATGGCTACACCTTC. Residues: CAISSLGQGNVYGYTF.

The chain employs TRBV9 and TRBJ2-3; the D is unclear. The CDR3 has 14 residues. The ends were cut back, 0 bases at V and 0 bases at J, with 5 bases in the middle. Germline values: CDR1 SGDLS, CDR2 YYNGEE. The CDR3 coding sequence is TGTGCCAGCAGCGTAGTCCGGAGCACAGATACGCAGTATTTT. This codes for CASSVVRSTDTQYF. The complete variable domain, with remaining parts taken from reference TRBV9 and TRBJ2-3, reads DSGVTQTPKHLITATGQRVTLRCSPRSGDLSVYWYQQSLDQGLQFLIQYYNGEERAKGNILERFSAQQFPDLHSELNLSSLELGDSALYFCASSVVRSTDTQYFGPGTRLTVL.

This rearrangement joins TRBV9 to TRBJ2-2; unclear D gene. CDR1 and CDR2 (germline): SGDLS, YYNGEE. Trimming pared 0 bases from V and 3 bases from J, leaving 9 bases between. The CDR3 is 15 residues long. CDR3 region: CASSVVSEDTGELFF. The CDR3 DNA is TGTGCCAGCAGCGTAGTCTCTGAGGACACCGGGGAGCTGTTTTTT.

The V gene is TRBV5-4, the J gene TRBJ1-4; D call uncertain. This CDR3 has 14 residues. CDR1 SGHNT and CDR2 YYREEE come from the germline V gene (reference sequence). V gave up 4 bases and J gave up 8 bases, with 15 bases separating them. CDR3: CASSPHPAGEKLFF. In nucleotides, the CDR3 is TGTGCCAGCAGCCCCCATCCGGCAGGAGAAAAACTGTTTTTT.

CDR3 DNA sequence: TGCAGCGCCCGGACAGGGGGGTATGGCTACACCTTC. Translated, it gives CSARTGGYGYTF. V usage is TRBV29-1 and J usage is TRBJ1-2; 10 bases match TRBD1. V shed 7 bases and J 5 bases; nucleotides not matched to a gene: 4. Germline CDR1 SQVTM, CDR2 ANQGSEA. The CDR3 consists of 12 residues.

The chain has TRBV10-3 and TRBJ2-7; 12 bases align to TRBD1. J was trimmed by 6 bases and V by 7 bases; bases with no gene match: 4. The CDR3 covers 13 residues. The germline V gene encodes CDR1 ENHRY and CDR2 SYGVKD. DNA for the CDR3: TGTGCCATCATGGGGACAGGGGGCGGCGAGCAGTACTTC. This codes for CAIMGTGGGEQYF.

The V call is TRBV2, the J call TRBJ1-1, with 7 bases that match TRBD1. Germline loops: CDR1 SNHLY, CDR2 FYNNEI. Trimming took 7 bases from V and 0 from J; bases not matched to a gene: 5. CDR3 size: 14 residues. CDR3 region: CASTGQVMNTEAFF. The CDR3 coding sequence is TGTGCCAGCACCGGACAGGTCATGAACACTGAAGCTTTCTTT.

The chain joins TRBV18 to TRBJ1-5, with D maybe TRBD1 (5 bases). Germline V CDR1 and CDR2: KGHSH, LQKENI. The CDR3 totals 14 residues. V gave up 4 bases and J gave up 6 bases, with 13 bases separating them. The CDR3 DNA reads TGTGCCAGCTCACAGGCCCGGGGGGGTCAGCCCCAGCATTTT. Translation gives CASSQARGGQPQHF.